This TCR beta chain originates from a study of PD-1 blockade in classical Hodgkin lymphoma. With V trimmed by 4 bases and J by 5 bases, 7 bases remained unmatched. The CDR3 has 14 amino acids. The V gene's germline CDR1 is MNHEY and CDR2 SMNVEV (reference sequence). Data came from immunoSEQ multiplex PCR; TCRdb stores just in-frame clones and leaves some out. The repertoire consists of 15,000 or so clones, with roughly 86% occurring once and the leading ten covering approximately 0.9%. Time point here: cycle 4 day 1 (C4D1), after 5 to 7 weeks of nivolumab. No patient escaped relapse after autologous stem cell transplantation, and brentuximab vedotin exposure varied. From thawed PBMCs, CD4+ T cells were purified using magnetic negative selection.

The sequence was obtained from a human donor with classical Hodgkin lymphoma. The chain employs TRBV27 and TRBJ2-5, with 7 bases lining up with TRBD2. The source material was CD4+ T cells from blood, sampled before the fourth cycle of nivolumab. DNA for the CDR3: TGTGCCAGCAGTTCCTCTAGCGGTTTCGAGACCCAGTACTTC. It encodes CASSSSSGFETQYF.